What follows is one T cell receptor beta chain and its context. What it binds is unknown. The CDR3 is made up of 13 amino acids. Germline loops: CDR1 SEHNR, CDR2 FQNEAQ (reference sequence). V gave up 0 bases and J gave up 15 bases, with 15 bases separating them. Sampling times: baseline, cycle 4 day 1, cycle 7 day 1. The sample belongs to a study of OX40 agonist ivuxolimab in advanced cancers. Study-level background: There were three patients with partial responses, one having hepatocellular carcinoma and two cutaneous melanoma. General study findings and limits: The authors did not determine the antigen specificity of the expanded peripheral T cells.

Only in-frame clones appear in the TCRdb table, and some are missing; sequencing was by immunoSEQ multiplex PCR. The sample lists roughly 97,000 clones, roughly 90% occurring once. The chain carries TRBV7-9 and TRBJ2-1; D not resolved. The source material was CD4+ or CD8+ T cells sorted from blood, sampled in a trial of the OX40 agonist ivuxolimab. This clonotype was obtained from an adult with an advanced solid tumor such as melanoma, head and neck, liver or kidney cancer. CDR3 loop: CASSLARSSSGFF. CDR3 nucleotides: TGTGCCAGCAGCTTAGCGCGCAGCTCTTCCGGGTTCTTC.